Below are 3 T cell receptor beta chains sequenced from a single sample in a study of OX40 agonist ivuxolimab in advanced cancers. Measured with immunoSEQ multiplex PCR; TCRdb has only the in-frame clones, and not every one. The table lists fewer than 90,000 clones, roughly 87% of them singletons. Here the sequenced sample was CD4+ or CD8+ T cells sorted from blood, taken in a trial of the OX40 agonist ivuxolimab. The receptors derive from an adult with an advanced solid tumor such as melanoma, head and neck, liver or kidney cancer.

The chain joins TRBV5-1 to TRBJ2-3; no firm D call. CDR3 size: 14 residues. The V end lost 0 bases, the J end lost 5 bases, and 10 bases lay between the germline ends. Looked up from germline, CDR1 is SGHRS and CDR2 is YFSETQ. CDR3 loop: CASSLGQNGDTQYF. The CDR3 nucleotides read TGCGCCAGCAGCTTGGGCCAAAATGGAGATACGCAGTATTTT.

The chain uses TRBV6-6 and TRBJ1-4, with a tentative D call TRBD1 (5 bases). This CDR3 has 13 amino acids. Trimming cost V 0 bases and J 10 bases, with 9 bases left between them. Per germline, CDR1 MNHNY and CDR2 SVGAGI (reference sequence). This chain's CDR3 is CASSYSMGGKLFF. The CDR3 DNA follows: TGTGCCAGCAGTTACTCGATGGGGGGAAAACTGTTTTTT.

The V gene is TRBV2, the J gene TRBJ2-1; 9 bases are a match to TRBD1. The CDR3 loop spans 13 amino acids. The V gene end was trimmed by 6 bases and the J gene end by 4 bases; junction bases not matched to a gene: 1. CDR1 and CDR2 (germline): SNHLY, FYNNEI. The CDR3 spells CASRTGGYNEQFF. The CDR3 DNA is TGTGCCAGCAGGACAGGGGGATACAATGAGCAGTTCTTC.